These 26 T cell receptor beta chains came from one sample sequenced in a study of blood T cells in healthy people across ages. With a J-beta primer mix and a sample-barcoded 5' primer, a second PCR ran 7 to 11 cycles. TCRdb re-analysed the 5' RACE reads in MiXCR, keeping a single row per CDR3 protein. The sample yields approximately 770,000 distinct CDR3 sequences, roughly 50% seen once. The material sequenced was blood. The receptors here all came from a man in his thirties or forties in good health.

The chain couples TRBV5-1 to TRBJ2-1; D uncertain. The CDR3 consists of 14 residues. With 3 bases removed from V and 1 base from J, the gap between germline ends came to 8 bases. Germline CDR1 reads SGHRS; CDR2 reads YFSETQ. CDR3 sequence: CASSSIPSYNEQFF. In nucleotides, the CDR3 is TGCGCCAGCAGCTCGATCCCTTCCTACAATGAGCAGTTCTTC.

This clonotype was found many times. CDR3 bases: TGCAGTGCTAGTGTTGCCGGAAGAAATGGCTACACCTTC. Protein: CSASVAGRNGYTF. V usage is TRBV20-1 and J usage is TRBJ1-2; D is unclear. The CDR3 is made up of 13 amino acids. Trimming removed 3 bases from V and 6 bases from J, with 14 bases in between. Germline CDR1 DFQATT, CDR2 SNEGSKA (reference sequence).

Worth noting for this clonotype: At one end, the junction sequence differs from germline, possibly due to a read error. CDR3 in amino acids: CASSVVGNVQFF. In DNA, the CDR3 is TGTGCCAGCAGTGTTGTCGGCAATGTGCAGTTCTTC. The V and J genes are TRBV6-1 and TRBJ2-1; no firm D call. CDR3 length equals 12 residues. The V gene's germline CDR1 is MNHNS and CDR2 SASEGT.

This chain joins TRBV7-9 and TRBJ2-7; TRBD2 aligns across 7 bases. Germline V gene sequence: CDR1 SEHNR, CDR2 FQNEAQ (reference sequence). Trimming took 5 bases from V and 6 from J; bases not matched to a gene: 10. This CDR3 region has 14 residues. CDR3 nucleotides: TGTGCCAGCAGCAGAGGGACTAACCTGGGCGAGCAGTACTTC. It yields the protein CASSRGTNLGEQYF.

The CDR3 reads CASSFTQGTGGYTF. Here the CDR3 DNA reads TGTGCCAGCAGCTTTACCCAGGGGACGGGTGGCTACACCTTC. The gene calls are TRBV7-2 and TRBJ1-2; possible D gene TRBD1, 6 bases. V dropped 3 bases and J dropped 7 bases, with 15 bases sitting between them. The CDR3 has 14 amino acids. The germline V gene has CDR1 SGHTA and CDR2 FQGNSA.

V usage is TRBV2 and J usage is TRBJ2-7, with D possibly being TRBD1 or TRBD2 (5 bases each). The DNA end is a closer match to TRBJ2-4, so the J assignment may be wrong. This CDR3 region has 13 residues. Germline CDR1 and CDR2: SNHLY and FYNNEI. CDR3 protein: CASTREGSNIQYF. The CDR3 DNA is TGTGCCAGCACGAGAGAGGGGTCCAACATTCAGTACTTC.

The chain combines TRBV29-1 with TRBJ2-1; perhaps TRBD1 as D (6 bases). Trimming removed 8 bases at V and 9 bases at J, with 8 bases between. The CDR3 has 9 residues. Germline V gene data show CDR1 as SQVTM and CDR2 as ANQGSEA. The CDR3: CSTGFEQFF. The CDR3 DNA reads as TGCAGCACAGGGTTTGAGCAGTTCTTC.

This clonotype was picked up one time. An end of the junction differs from the germline gene, which may be a read error. This rearrangement joins TRBV7-2 to TRBJ1-2; D gene uncertain. There are 16 residues in the CDR3. CDR1 SGHTA and CDR2 FQGNSA come from the germline V gene. CDR3 in DNA: TGTGCCGGCAGCTTAAGGGTCGGTAGTGACTCCTATGGCTACACCTTC. The encoded protein is CAGSLRVGSDSYGYTF.

The V call is TRBV20-1, the J call TRBJ2-1; 7 bases line up with TRBD2. V was pared by 1 base and J by 0 bases, with 18 bases of the junction left unmatched. The CDR3 contains 20 residues. Germline CDR1 is DFQATT and CDR2 is SNEGSKA (reference sequence). The CDR3 nucleotides are TGCAGTGCTAGAGTCTCCAGGTGGGGAGGGTCCGCCGTCTCCTACAATGAGCAGTTCTTC. Protein product: CSARVSRWGGSAVSYNEQFF.

The chain combines TRBV15 with TRBJ2-1, with TRBD2 matching over 10 bases. The V and J ends lost 8 bases and 6 bases, in that order; junction bases with no gene match: 4. Looked up from germline, CDR1 is LNHNV and CDR2 is YYDKDF (reference sequence). The CDR3 has 13 residues. The CDR3 is CATRGTSANEQFF. The CDR3 nucleotides read TGTGCCACCCGAGGGACTAGCGCCAATGAGCAGTTCTTC. Based on the CDR3 plus reference TRBV15 and TRBJ2-1, the full variable domain is DAMVIQNPRYQVTQFGKPVTLSCSQTLNHNVMYWYQQKSSQAPKLLFHYYDKDFNNEADTPDNFQSRRPNTSFCFLDIRSPGLGDTAMYLCATRGTSANEQFFGPGTRLTVL.

The chain is built from TRBV7-2 and TRBJ2-1; 12 bases are a match to TRBD2. There are 15 residues in the CDR3. Germline CDR1 and CDR2: SGHTA and FQGNSA. After removal of 3 bases from V and 7 bases from J, the junction contained 4 bases not matched to a gene. DNA of the CDR3: TGTGCCAGCAGCTTCCTAGCGGGAGGGCCTAATGAGCAGTTCTTC. The encoded protein is CASSFLAGGPNEQFF.

This rearrangement joins TRBV12-3 or TRBV12-4 to TRBJ2-1, with a possible D match to TRBD2 (6 bases). Trimming shortened V by 3 bases and J by 9 bases, and 12 bases separated the two germline ends. This CDR3 comprises 13 residues. In DNA, the CDR3 is TGTGCCAGCAGTTTTTTTATGGGGGGTGAGCAGTTCTTC. This codes for CASSFFMGGEQFF.

This clonotype has only a few counts. The V gene is TRBV7-2, the J gene TRBJ2-1; 9 bases map to TRBD2. Per the germline V gene, CDR1 is SGHTA and CDR2 is FQGNSA. V shed 2 bases and J 8 bases; nucleotides not matched to a gene: 7. CDR3 length: 15 amino acids. DNA of the CDR3: TGTGCCAGCAGCTTACAGCGGGGGGAACACTATGAGCAGTTCTTC. Translated: CASSLQRGEHYEQFF.

This chain joins TRBV19 and TRBJ2-7; 7 nucleotides agree with TRBD1. Per the germline V gene, CDR1 is LNHDA and CDR2 is SQIVND (reference sequence). The CDR3 loop spans 13 amino acids. With 4 bases clipped from V and 7 bases from J, the junction kept 7 bases outside the gene matches. The CDR3 here is CASSRAQGWEQYF. In DNA form, the CDR3 reads TGTGCCAGTAGTAGGGCACAGGGGTGGGAGCAGTACTTC. Complete variable domain (other parts from reference TRBV19 and TRBJ2-7): DGGITQSPKYLFRKEGQNVTLSCEQNLNHDAMYWYRQDPGQGLRLIYYSQIVNDFQKGDIAEGYSVSREKKESFPLTVTSAQKNPTAFYLCASSRAQGWEQYFGPGTRLTVT.

About this clonotype itself: A clone one base away is much larger, so this may be a read error. J is TRBJ2-1 and V is TRBV10-3; D is uncertain. The CDR3 sequence is 12 residues long. Germline assignment: CDR1 ENHRY and CDR2 SYGVKD. CDR3 in amino acids: CTISVWRNEQFF. In DNA form, the CDR3 reads TGTACCATCAGTGTCTGGAGAAATGAGCAGTTCTTC.

The chain links TRBV6-5 to TRBJ1-2, with D possibly being TRBD1 (6 bases). Trimming shortened V by 2 bases and J by 3 bases, and 16 bases separated the two germline ends. The CDR3 extends over 16 amino acids. CDR1 is MNHEY and CDR2 is SVGAGI in the germline V gene. Written as DNA, the CDR3 is TGTGCCAGCAGTTACAACGGGCAAGGGGGGCACTATGGCTACACCTTC. Protein product: CASSYNGQGGHYGYTF.

V is TRBV10-3 and J is TRBJ1-2; D gene unclear. The ends were cut back, 2 bases at V and 0 bases at J, with 13 bases in the middle. The germline CDR1 and CDR2 sequences are ENHRY and SYGVKD. The CDR3 loop spans 16 amino acids. The CDR3 here is CAISEIVSSTNYGYTF. CDR3 nucleotide sequence: TGTGCCATCAGTGAGATAGTTTCCAGCACTAACTATGGCTACACCTTC.

This chain uses TRBV2 with TRBJ2-1; D tentatively fits TRBD1 or TRBD2 (5 bases each). The length of the CDR3 is 15 residues. With 4 bases removed from V and 3 bases from J, the gap between germline ends came to 13 bases. Looked up from germline, CDR1 is SNHLY and CDR2 is FYNNEI. The CDR3 loop reads CASSGGPAVYNEQFF. CDR3 DNA sequence: TGTGCCAGCAGTGGGGGACCGGCAGTCTACAATGAGCAGTTCTTC.

Of note for this clonotype: One end of the junction does not line up with germline, which may come from a read error. The rearrangement joins TRBV3-1 to TRBJ1-2; D is possibly TRBD1 (6 bases). Germline V gene sequence: CDR1 LGHDT, CDR2 YNNKEL (reference sequence). This CDR3 has 15 residues. For the CDR3, the DNA is TGTGCCAGTAGCCAAGTTGGGGATTTAGGGGGTGGCTACACCTTC. It is translated as CASSQVGDLGGGYTF.

Here the CDR3 DNA reads TGCAGTGCTGGCGGCGGGGGGGGATACAATGAGCAGTTCTTC. This gives the protein CSAGGGGGYNEQFF. The chain combines TRBV20-1 with TRBJ2-1; 9 bases match TRBD2. V shed 5 bases, J shed 4 bases, and the junction held 6 bases outside the gene matches. CDR3 length equals 14 residues. Germline V lookup: CDR1 DFQATT, CDR2 SNEGSKA (reference sequence).

V gene TRBV20-1 combines with J gene TRBJ2-3; D not resolved. With 1 base removed from V and 4 bases from J, the gap between germline ends came to 6 bases. Germline V gives CDR1 DFQATT, CDR2 SNEGSKA (reference sequence). CDR3 length: 12 residues. CDR3 loop: CSARVGADTQYF. The CDR3 coding sequence is TGCAGTGCTAGAGTGGGTGCAGATACGCAGTATTTT.

The chain employs TRBV12-3 or TRBV12-4 and TRBJ1-1; D is undetermined. The CDR3 is 14 amino acids. V was clipped by 1 base and J by 7 bases, with 13 bases between them. CDR3: CASSLGGESDEAFF. DNA of the CDR3: TGTGCCAGCAGTTTAGGGGGTGAGTCGGATGAAGCTTTCTTT.

About this clonotype: The germline gene is not matched at one end of the junction; a read error may be the cause. The rearrangement uses TRBV20-1 and TRBJ1-2; D is unclear. This CDR3 contains 12 residues. Per the germline V gene, CDR1 is DFQATT and CDR2 is SNEGSKA (reference sequence). The CDR3 protein is CSANDGYYGYTF. CDR3 coding DNA: TGCAGTGCGAACGACGGGTACTACGGCTACACCTTC.

The chain links TRBV3-1 to TRBJ2-4; TRBD2 agrees at 9 bases. The length of the CDR3 is 12 residues. Trimming removed 1 base from V and 15 bases from J; junction bases left unmatched: 4. Germline V gene data show CDR1 as LGHDT and CDR2 as YNNKEL (reference sequence). The CDR3 DNA follows: TGTGCCAGCAGCCAAGCAACTAGCGGGTTGTACTTC. Its translation is CASSQATSGLYF.

The rearrangement joins TRBV7-9 to TRBJ2-6; D not certain. The CDR3 has 16 amino acids. The V gene's germline CDR1 is SEHNR and CDR2 FQNEAQ (reference sequence). V lost 3 bases, J lost 4 bases, and 13 bases lay in between. In nucleotides, the CDR3 is TGTGCCAGCAGCTTCATTAAAGGATCCGGGGCCAACGTCCTGACTTTC. It is translated as CASSFIKGSGANVLTF.

This chain connects TRBV7-2 to TRBJ1-2; D unclear. CDR1 and CDR2 (germline): SGHTA, FQGNSA. Trimming left V 4 bases short and J 2 bases short, with 11 bases between. This CDR3 is built from 14 residues. The chain's CDR3 is CASSSPSKNYGYTF. Here the CDR3 DNA reads TGTGCCAGCAGCTCCCCATCCAAAAACTATGGCTACACCTTC. Together with reference TRBV7-2 and TRBJ1-2, the CDR3 gives the full variable domain: GAGVSQSPSNKVTEKGKDVELRCDPISGHTALYWYRQSLGQGLEFLIYFQGNSAPDKSGLPSDRFSAERTGGSVSTLTIQRTQQEDSAVYLCASSSPSKNYGYTFGSGTRLTVV.